These 27 T cell receptor beta chains were all obtained from the same sample, sequenced in a study of blood T cell repertoires in COVID-19. Sequencing used immunoSEQ multiplex PCR; TCRdb keeps in-frame clones, though not all of them. The table records about 64,000 clones, about 81% of them present only once. The sequenced sample was peripheral blood. These receptors were collected from a human donor in a cohort sampled during active COVID-19.

The chain joins TRBV28 to TRBJ1-2; D perhaps matches TRBD1 (6 bases). V dropped 4 bases and J dropped 0 bases, with 9 bases sitting between them. The CDR3 totals 14 residues. Looked up from germline, CDR1 is MDHEN and CDR2 is SYDVKM. CDR3 sequence: CASSSSGANYGYTF. DNA for the CDR3: TGTGCCAGCAGTTCCTCAGGGGCTAACTATGGCTACACCTTC.

The genes are TRBV28 and TRBJ2-7, with 11 positions matching TRBD2. Germline V gene lookup returns CDR1 MDHEN and CDR2 SYDVKM. The CDR3 runs to 15 residues. Unmatched junction bases numbered 4, after V lost 6 bases and J lost 0 bases. This chain's CDR3 is CASSFTSGGSYEQYV. The CDR3 DNA reads TGTGCCAGCAGCTTTACTAGCGGGGGCTCCTACGAGCAGTACGTC.

This sequence joins TRBV18 and TRBJ2-7; TRBD1 agrees at 10 bases. Germline V gene data show CDR1 as KGHSH and CDR2 as LQKENI. The CDR3 sequence is 14 residues long. Trimming at V came to 3 bases and at J to 7 bases, leaving 6 bases not matched to a gene. CDR3 DNA sequence: TGTGCCAGCTCACCCAGACAGGGGGCAAATGAGCAGTACGTC. This translates into CASSPRQGANEQYV.

This clone was observed a single time. CDR3 residues: CASSQDRLGYTF. CDR3 nucleotides: TGTGCCAGCAGTCAGGACAGGCTTGGCTACACCTTC. The gene calls are TRBV27 and TRBJ1-2, with 7 positions matching TRBD1. Germline V gene sequence: CDR1 MNHEY, CDR2 SMNVEV (reference sequence). Trimming at V came to 5 bases and at J to 7 bases, leaving 4 bases not matched to a gene. This CDR3 has 12 amino acids.

The gene calls are TRBV11-2 and TRBJ2-3, with D unresolved. Germline CDR1 SGHAT, CDR2 FQNNGV. CDR3 length equals 12 residues. The V and J ends lost 1 base and 4 bases respectively, with 3 bases between them. CDR3 region: CASSLAADTQYF. The CDR3 DNA sequence: TGTGCCAGCAGCTTAGCGGCAGATACGCAGTATTTT.

V usage is TRBV10-3 and J usage is TRBJ2-1; D not resolved. In germline, CDR1 is ENHRY, CDR2 SYGVKD. The CDR3 runs to 13 residues. CDR3 sequence: CAIRGYSYNEQFF. The CDR3 region has the DNA TGTGCAATAAGAGGATACTCCTACAATGAGCAGTTCTTC.

This CDR3 is CASRGRQNSNQPQHF. Here the CDR3 DNA reads TGTGCCAGCAGGGGTAGACAGAATAGCAATCAGCCCCAGCATTTT. The chain joins TRBV19 to TRBJ1-5; D possibly corresponds to TRBD1 (6 bases). V was clipped by 9 bases and J by 0 bases, with 15 bases between them. Germline CDR1 LNHDA, CDR2 SQIVND (reference sequence). This CDR3 spans 15 amino acids. Based on the CDR3 plus reference TRBV19 and TRBJ1-5, the full variable domain is DGGITQSPKYLFRKEGQNVTLSCEQNLNHDAMYWYRQDPGQGLRLIYYSQIVNDFQKGDIAEGYSVSREKKESFPLTVTSAQKNPTAFYLCASRGRQNSNQPQHFGDGTRLSIL.

V usage is TRBV27 and J usage is TRBJ1-4; a weak D match, TRBD1 (6 bases). From germline, CDR1 is MNHEY and CDR2 SMNVEV (reference sequence). CDR3 length: 15 amino acids. Trimming took off 5 bases at V and 8 bases at J, with 18 bases between the two ends. The CDR3: CASSPQGFLREKLFF. CDR3 nucleotides: TGTGCCAGCAGTCCCCAGGGGTTTCTGAGGGAAAAACTGTTTTTT.

The chain uses TRBV7-9 and TRBJ1-2; 9 nucleotides align to TRBD1. The CDR3 totals 15 residues. Germline CDR1 is SEHNR and CDR2 is FQNEAQ (reference sequence). With V trimmed by 5 bases and J by 2 bases, 6 bases remained unmatched. CDR3 loop: CASSLGQGINYGYTF. As DNA, the CDR3 is TGTGCCAGCAGCCTAGGACAGGGGATCAACTATGGCTACACCTTC.

The gene calls are TRBV5-4 and TRBJ1-6, with 8 bases that match TRBD1. Unmatched junction bases numbered 1, after V lost 3 bases and J lost 8 bases. Germline CDR1 SGHNT, CDR2 YYREEE (reference sequence). CDR3 length: 13 amino acids. The CDR3 loop reads CASSWGQDSPLHF. DNA for the CDR3: TGTGCCAGCAGCTGGGGACAGGATTCACCCCTCCACTTT.

The genes are TRBV27 and TRBJ1-2, with D unclear. V was clipped by 0 bases and J by 8 bases, with 13 bases between them. The V gene's germline CDR1 is MNHEY and CDR2 SMNVEV (reference sequence). The CDR3 is 14 amino acids. CDR3 DNA sequence: TGTGCCAGCAGTTTATCGGGAGCAGCTGGGGGCTACACCTTC. The encoded protein is CASSLSGAAGGYTF.

This chain joins TRBV11-2 and TRBJ1-2, with 7 bases that match TRBD1. V shed 4 bases, J shed 4 bases, and the junction held 12 bases outside the gene matches. Germline V gene data show CDR1 as SGHAT and CDR2 as FQNNGV. The CDR3 length is 16 residues. The chain's CDR3 is CASSSPRGTVTYGYTF. The CDR3 DNA reads as TGTGCCAGCAGCTCACCCCGGGGGACAGTCACCTATGGCTACACCTTC.

The V call is TRBV6-5, the J call TRBJ2-2, with 9 bases matching TRBD2. The CDR3 extends over 15 amino acids. Trimming cost V 6 bases and J 5 bases; bases outside gene matches: 7. CDR1 and CDR2 (germline): MNHEY, SVGAGI. CDR3 in amino acids: CASRTRLAGTGELFF. The CDR3, as DNA: TGTGCCAGCAGGACCAGGCTAGCGGGGACCGGGGAGCTGTTTTTT.

The J gene is TRBJ1-1, the V gene TRBV19; weak D call: TRBD1 (6 bases). The V end was cut by 4 bases, the J end by 4 bases, with 25 bases between. From germline, CDR1 is LNHDA and CDR2 SQIVND (reference sequence). The CDR3 extends over 18 amino acids. The CDR3: CASSTLGTMALDPTEAFF. For the CDR3, the DNA is TGTGCCAGTAGTACTCTCGGGACAATGGCCCTAGATCCCACTGAAGCTTTCTTT.

The chain employs TRBV24-1 and TRBJ2-5; 12 nucleotides line up with TRBD1. The germline CDR1 and CDR2 sequences are KGHDR and SFDVKD. The ends lost 9 bases at V and 7 bases at J; junction bases unmatched: 11. This CDR3 is 15 amino acids long. In nucleotides, the CDR3 is TGTGCCACCCGGGGACAGGGGGCCTCTAGCGGGACCCAGTACTTC. Translating it yields CATRGQGASSGTQYF.

This chain joins TRBV9 and TRBJ2-1; TRBD2 matches at 13 bases. Germline CDR1 SGDLS, CDR2 YYNGEE. V lost 5 bases, J lost 9 bases, and 8 bases stayed unmatched. The CDR3 consists of 15 residues. This chain's CDR3 is CASRLLAGGPGEQFF. For the CDR3, the DNA is TGTGCCAGCAGGTTACTAGCGGGGGGGCCGGGTGAGCAGTTCTTC.

The chain employs TRBV18 and TRBJ2-5; D might be TRBD2 (5 bases). V lost 6 bases, J lost 5 bases, and 16 bases lay in between. Germline-derived CDR1 and CDR2 are KGHSH and LQKENI. The CDR3 consists of 14 residues. DNA for the CDR3: TGTGCCAGCTCCCGACCTCCGAGGGTCGAGACCCAGTACTTC. It codes for CASSRPPRVETQYF.

The chain couples TRBV10-2 to TRBJ2-5; the match to TRBD1 covers 7 bases. Trimming took 4 bases from V and 2 from J; bases not matched to a gene: 13. The CDR3 covers 17 residues. Germline CDR1 is WSHSY and CDR2 is SAAADI. CDR3 sequence (DNA): TGCGCCAGCAGTGGGTCCCTTCCGGGACAGAGTCAAGAGACCCAGTACTTC. Translating it yields CASSGSLPGQSQETQYF.

This sequence joins TRBV4-2 and TRBJ2-5; D is possibly TRBD2 (6 bases). CDR1 is LGHNA and CDR2 is YNFKEQ in the germline V gene. The length of the CDR3 is 16 residues. Between the trimmed V and J ends, which lost 4 bases and 0 bases, there was a span of 15 bases. Written as DNA, the CDR3 is TGTGCCAGCAGCCGACGGGACTCCCGGTACCAAGAGACCCAGTACTTC. This gives the protein CASSRRDSRYQETQYF.

V is TRBV5-1 and J is TRBJ1-1; D is ambiguous. Germline loops: CDR1 SGHRS, CDR2 YFSETQ. The CDR3 is 13 residues long. The V end lost 9 bases, the J end lost 5 bases, and 17 bases lay between the germline ends. The CDR3: CATSGRSGTEAFF. CDR3 DNA sequence: TGCGCCACCTCGGGTAGGAGCGGGACTGAAGCTTTCTTT. Combining the CDR3 with reference TRBV5-1 and TRBJ1-1 gives the whole variable domain KAGVTQTPRYLIKTRGQQVTLSCSPISGHRSVSWYQQTPGQGLQFLFEYFSETQRNKGNFPGRFSGRQFSNSRSEMNVSTLELGDSALYLCATSGRSGTEAFFGQGTRLTVV.

V gene TRBV5-1 combines with J gene TRBJ2-7, with D possibly matching TRBD2 (6 bases). CDR3 length equals 13 residues. Germline V gene data show CDR1 as SGHRS and CDR2 as YFSETQ. With 2 bases removed from V and 4 bases from J, the gap between germline ends came to 10 bases. The CDR3 DNA reads as TGCGCCAGCAGCTTAGAGGAGGGTTACGAGCAGTACTTC. Its protein is CASSLEEGYEQYF.

V and J are TRBV10-3 and TRBJ2-5, with D perhaps TRBD1 (5 bases). V lost 0 bases and J 4 bases, leaving 15 bases between the germline ends. This CDR3 comprises 16 residues. Germline V gene lookup returns CDR1 ENHRY and CDR2 SYGVKD. CDR3 DNA: TGTGCCATCAGTGAGTCGGGCAGGGTGTCCGGAGAGACCCAGTACTTC. This gives the protein CAISESGRVSGETQYF.

This chain joins TRBV2 and TRBJ1-5; a possible D gene is TRBD1 (5 bases). This CDR3 comprises 13 residues. The germline CDR1 and CDR2 sequences are SNHLY and FYNNEI. V lost 4 bases and J 2 bases, leaving 6 bases between the germline ends. CDR3 amino acids: CASSVTGNQPQHF. The DNA for the CDR3 is TGTGCCAGCAGTGTGACAGGCAATCAGCCCCAGCATTTT.

The rearrangement links TRBV4-1 to TRBJ2-7; a possible D gene is TRBD2 (7 bases). Looked up from germline, CDR1 is MGHRA and CDR2 is YSYEKL. V lost 5 bases, J lost 5 bases, and 16 bases lay in between. This CDR3 has 14 residues. CDR3: CASSWGGGADEQYF. In DNA form, the CDR3 reads TGCGCCAGCAGCTGGGGGGGCGGGGCGGACGAGCAGTACTTC.

This clone was picked up one time. The V call is TRBV5-1, the J call TRBJ1-1; possible D gene TRBD1, 6 bases. The CDR3 runs to 15 residues. V shed 4 bases and J shed 1 base, with 14 bases lying between them. Germline V gene sequence: CDR1 SGHRS, CDR2 YFSETQ. CDR3 loop: CASSLGPGANTEAFF. CDR3 sequence (DNA): TGCGCCAGCAGCCTAGGGCCAGGGGCGAACACTGAAGCTTTCTTT.

V gene TRBV2 combines with J gene TRBJ2-3; D gene unclear. V lost 4 bases, J lost 4 bases, and 18 bases lay in between. CDR1 is SNHLY, CDR2 FYNNEI, per germline. The CDR3 has 16 residues. CDR3 sequence: CASSGYHSQVADTQYF. DNA for the CDR3: TGTGCCAGCAGTGGGTATCACTCTCAGGTGGCAGATACGCAGTATTTT.

The chain employs TRBV3-1 (or the pseudogene TRBV3-2) and TRBJ2-1, with 8 bases that match TRBD2. The CDR3 loop spans 17 amino acids. The V and J ends lost 3 bases and 7 bases, in that order; junction bases with no gene match: 14. Germline CDR1 LGHDT, CDR2 YNNKEL (reference sequence). CDR3 residues: CASSHSKRGSRGNEQFF. CDR3 nucleotide sequence: TGTGCCAGCAGCCATTCTAAGCGGGGGAGCCGGGGGAATGAGCAGTTCTTC.